This T cell receptor beta chain originates from a study of shared clonotypes between healthy human individuals. Study outcomes and limitations: Sharing across four donors was highest in naive CD4 (about 5%) and lowest in memory CD8 (around 0.4%).

A remark on this clone: Its target is unknown.

Here immunoSEQ multiplex PCR was the method, and the copy in TCRdb shows in-frame clones only, minus some. Of some 900,000 clones detected, 76% appear once; the ten largest clones hold approximately 1.5%. Adult donors, all healthy and HIV-negative, had no recent acute infections or vaccinations. Caucasian adults living in Nashville, Tennessee, provided all samples. Germline CDR1 reads MNHEY; CDR2 reads SVGAGI. CDR3 size: 16 residues. V lost 0 bases, J lost 15 bases, and 10 bases stayed unmatched. The J gene is TRBJ2-1, the V gene TRBV6-5, with 14 bases fitting TRBD2. Source material: memory CD4+ T cells sorted from blood. The sample's subset: CD45RA-negative fraction. This receptor was identified in a man younger than 35 in good health. The chain's CDR3 is CASSYSKGLAGAFLFF. The CDR3 DNA reads TGTGCCAGCAGTTACTCGAAGGGACTAGCGGGGGCGTTTCTGTTCTTC.